This T cell receptor beta chain was recorded in a study of Ad26.COV2.S vaccination and SARS-CoV-2 variants. Across the whole study: Donor was one of the participants in the Ad26.COV2.S arm of the COV1001 trial. Study-wide findings and caveats: CD8+ and CD4+ T cells specific for spike reportedly responded with substantial breadth after vaccination. Possibly, TCR breadth and depth analyses underestimated total T cell responses.

The repertoire was sequenced with immunoSEQ multiplex PCR; TCRdb's copy has only in-frame clones and lacks some. The data contain about 380,000 clones, about 83% of them singletons. Treatment in this sample: over 15 received Ad26.COV2.S at low or high dose, single or two shots; a few received placebo; per-sample allocation not given. Samples came from day 63 after the first vaccine or placebo injection. As its vector, the vaccine had Ad26, which expressed Wuhan-strain SARS-CoV-2 spike. V was pared by 5 bases and J by 2 bases, with 5 bases of the junction left unmatched. CDR1 MNHEY and CDR2 SVGAGI come from the germline V gene. The CDR3 is 14 residues long. A remark on this clone: What it recognizes is unknown.

The gene calls are TRBV6-5 and TRBJ1-2, with 7 bases identical to TRBD1. The TCR comes from a person between 18 and 59 years old who received the Ad26.COV2.S COVID-19 vaccine or a placebo. The sample in question was peripheral blood, obtained in a trial of Ad26.COV2.S vaccine versus placebo. The CDR3: CASSLMTGNYGYTF. The CDR3 nucleotides read TGTGCCAGCAGTCTTATGACAGGGAACTATGGCTACACCTTC.